These 9 T cell receptor beta chains came from one sample sequenced in a study of blood T cell repertoires in COVID-19 (TCRdb year 2020). Receptor amplification or capture employed the immunoSEQ multiplex PCR assay. The immuneACCESS repertoire file appears here via TCRdb, limited to in-frame rearrangements. These files lack a portion of the clones; in checked studies, under half of the deficit traces to unresolved V genes, and the cause of the others is not known. Counted in this sample were 250,000 to 300,000 clones; 80% to 90% of them appeared once. Just under 6.5% of the sample comes from the top ten. The material sequenced was peripheral blood. The receptors were sampled from a woman aged 50 to 60 with COVID-19, enrolled during active disease.

The chain employs TRBV5-3 and TRBJ2-7, with 12 bases that match TRBD2. TRBV5-3 counts as an open reading frame of uncertain function. This CDR3 region has 23 residues. V shed 4 bases and J 3 bases; nucleotides not matched to a gene: 29. As DNA, the CDR3 is TGTGCCAGAAGCGAACCGACAGGGAAGGAGTTACCAGGACTAGCGGGGCTAGGCTACGAGCAGTACTTC. It specifies CARSEPTGKELPGLAGLGYEQYF.

Note on this clone: This specimen includes other DNA sequences encoding the same CDR3. The V and J genes are TRBV5-1 and TRBJ2-7; 9 bases are a match to TRBD2. Germline V gene sequence: CDR1 SGHRS, CDR2 YFSETQ. Germline trimming cut 0 bases from V and 2 bases from J; bases unmatched to any gene: 3. This CDR3 region has 15 residues. The CDR3 sequence is CASSLAAGGTYEQYF. For the CDR3, the DNA is TGCGCCAGCAGCTTGGCGGCGGGAGGGACCTACGAGCAGTACTTC.

The chain couples TRBV7-2 to TRBJ2-6, with 13 bases lining up with TRBD2. The CDR3 runs 18 residues. After removal of 2 bases from V and 0 bases from J, the junction contained 1 base not matched to a gene. Germline CDR1 is SGHTA and CDR2 is FQGNSA. The CDR3 DNA sequence: TGTGCCAGCAGCTTAAGGACTAGCGGGAGCTCTGGGGCCAACGTCCTGACTTTC. This encodes CASSLRTSGSSGANVLTF.

The gene calls are TRBV6-2 or TRBV6-3 and TRBJ1-2; D perhaps matches TRBD1 (5 bases). Germline loops: CDR1 MNHEY, CDR2 SVGEGT. The CDR3 runs 14 residues. The germline V and J ends were trimmed by 1 base and 4 bases, with 10 bases remaining between them. The CDR3 protein is CASSYFPGLYGYTF. The CDR3 DNA sequence: TGTGCCAGCAGTTACTTCCCAGGGCTCTATGGCTACACCTTC.

In its sample, this clone was seen a few times. The chain carries TRBV5-1 and TRBJ2-3, with D perhaps matching TRBD1 (5 bases). This CDR3 spans 13 amino acids. V was shortened by 5 bases and J by 4 bases, with 11 bases between the two germline ends. Germline-derived CDR1 and CDR2 are SGHRS and YFSETQ. The CDR3 DNA reads TGCGCCAGCAGTTATCAGGGCGCAGATACGCAGTATTTT. This codes for CASSYQGADTQYF.

This clone has just a few counts. V usage is TRBV7-9 and J usage is TRBJ1-4; D is ambiguous. V lost 1 base, J lost 4 bases, and 7 bases lay in between. CDR1 is SEHNR and CDR2 is FQNEAQ in the germline V gene (reference sequence). This CDR3 region has 14 residues. The DNA of the CDR3 is TGTGCCAGCAGCTTAGGCAGGATTAATGAAAAACTGTTTTTT. Protein sequence: CASSLGRINEKLFF.

The chain is built from TRBV10-1 and TRBJ2-1, with TRBD1 matching over 7 bases. The junction had 5 bases not matched to a gene; V was cut back by 0 bases and J by 0 bases. The CDR3 consists of 17 residues. Germline CDR1 and CDR2: WNHNN and SYGVQD (reference sequence). CDR3: CASSESGAGGSYNEQFF. The CDR3 bases are TGCGCCAGCAGTGAGTCGGGGGCAGGGGGCTCCTACAATGAGCAGTTCTTC.

The chain employs TRBV19 and TRBJ2-7, with D perhaps matching TRBD1 (6 bases). The CDR3 loop spans 16 amino acids. Germline CDR1 reads LNHDA; CDR2 reads SQIVND (reference sequence). Trimming left V 4 bases short and J 1 base short, with 17 bases between. As DNA, the CDR3 is TGTGCCAGTAGTACCCGGACAGCTGCGGCGTCCTACGAGCAGTACTTC. It translates to CASSTRTAAASYEQYF.

V and J are TRBV19 and TRBJ2-4; no reliable D call. Trimming cost V 5 bases and J 8 bases, with 13 bases left between them. Germline CDR1 LNHDA, CDR2 SQIVND (reference sequence). The CDR3 loop spans 13 amino acids. The CDR3 loop reads CASSSQRVDIQYF. The DNA for the CDR3 is TGTGCCAGTAGTTCGCAACGGGTGGACATTCAGTACTTC.